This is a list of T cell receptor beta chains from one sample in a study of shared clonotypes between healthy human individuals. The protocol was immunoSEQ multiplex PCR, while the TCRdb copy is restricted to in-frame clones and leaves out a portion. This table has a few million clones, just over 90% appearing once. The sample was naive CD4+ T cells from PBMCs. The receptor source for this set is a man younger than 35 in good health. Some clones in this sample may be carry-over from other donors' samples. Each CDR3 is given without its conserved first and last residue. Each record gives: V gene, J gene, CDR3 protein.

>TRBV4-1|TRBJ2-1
ASSQFPVRLAGDNEQF
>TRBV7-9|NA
ASSFTAAEQY
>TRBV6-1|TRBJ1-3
ASSVEQRSGNTIY
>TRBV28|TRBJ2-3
ASSRSGPATDTQY
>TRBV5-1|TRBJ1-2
ASSLLSGQPNYGYT
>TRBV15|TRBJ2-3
ATSSGPTPLTDTQY
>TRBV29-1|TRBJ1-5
SVGQGDNQPQH
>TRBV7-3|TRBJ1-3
ASSLGPVSSGNTIY
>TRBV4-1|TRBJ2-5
ASSQDWREGRETQY
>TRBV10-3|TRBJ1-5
AISDRGGGQPQH
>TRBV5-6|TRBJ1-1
ASSYRPTQNTEAF
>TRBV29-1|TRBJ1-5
SVVVPYSNQPQH
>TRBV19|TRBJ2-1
ASSIDGSGKSEQF
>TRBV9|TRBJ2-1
ASSVGEGEGGPLSYNEQF
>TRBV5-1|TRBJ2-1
ASSAGNEQF
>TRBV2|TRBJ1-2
ASRGALGRHNYGYT
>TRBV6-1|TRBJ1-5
ASSWTASGQPQH
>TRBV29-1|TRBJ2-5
SVGGSPIETQY
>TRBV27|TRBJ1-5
ASSRHGTDSNQPQH
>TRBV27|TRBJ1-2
ASSLRPGTGFHGYT
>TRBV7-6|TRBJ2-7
ASSLVPDSSYEQY
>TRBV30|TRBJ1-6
AGEYRGSPLH
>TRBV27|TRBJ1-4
ASRSSPGRIGTNEKLF
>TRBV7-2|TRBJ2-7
ASSTRGGDEQY
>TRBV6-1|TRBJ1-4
ASSDAAPGKEKLF
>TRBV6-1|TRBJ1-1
ASSPRTGTDTEAF
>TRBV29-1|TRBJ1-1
SVEGWVGNTEAF
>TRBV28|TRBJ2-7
ASRSSGPYEQY
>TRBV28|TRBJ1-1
VVVLGARSEAF
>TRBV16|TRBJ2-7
ASSQKSGLAGAAEQY
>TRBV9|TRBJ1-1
ASSPETGYTEAF
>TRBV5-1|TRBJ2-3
ASSLSGITDTQY
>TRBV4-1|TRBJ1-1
ASSQNNNRNTEAF
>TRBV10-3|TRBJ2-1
AISESIGGKGTNEQF
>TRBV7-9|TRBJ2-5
ASTQPGETQY
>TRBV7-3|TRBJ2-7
ASSLSQGRGSEQY
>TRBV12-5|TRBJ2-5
ASAPPTAQETQY